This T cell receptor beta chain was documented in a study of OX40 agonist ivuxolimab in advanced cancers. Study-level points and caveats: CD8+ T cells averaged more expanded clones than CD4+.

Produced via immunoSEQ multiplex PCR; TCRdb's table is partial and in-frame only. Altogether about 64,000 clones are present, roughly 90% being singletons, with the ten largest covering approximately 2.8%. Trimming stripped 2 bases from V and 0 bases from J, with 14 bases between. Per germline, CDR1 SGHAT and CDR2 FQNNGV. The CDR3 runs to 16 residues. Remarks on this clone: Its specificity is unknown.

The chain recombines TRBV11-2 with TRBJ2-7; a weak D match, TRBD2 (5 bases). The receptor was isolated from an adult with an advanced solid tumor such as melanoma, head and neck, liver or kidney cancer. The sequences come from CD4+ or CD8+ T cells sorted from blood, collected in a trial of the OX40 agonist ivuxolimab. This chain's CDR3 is CASSLSGGLNSYEQYF. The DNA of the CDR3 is TGTGCCAGCAGCTTAAGTGGAGGACTTAACTCCTACGAGCAGTACTTC.